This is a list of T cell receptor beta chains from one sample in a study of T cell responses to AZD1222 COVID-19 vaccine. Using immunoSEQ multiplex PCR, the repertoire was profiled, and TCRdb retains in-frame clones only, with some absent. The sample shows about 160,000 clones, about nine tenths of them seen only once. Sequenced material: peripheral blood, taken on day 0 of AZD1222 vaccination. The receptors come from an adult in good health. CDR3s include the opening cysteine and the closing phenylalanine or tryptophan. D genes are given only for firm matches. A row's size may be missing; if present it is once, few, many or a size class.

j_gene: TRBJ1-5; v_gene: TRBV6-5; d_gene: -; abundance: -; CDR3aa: CASKEGSDQPQHF; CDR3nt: TGTGCCAGCAAGGAAGGGAGTGATCAGCCCCAGCATTTT
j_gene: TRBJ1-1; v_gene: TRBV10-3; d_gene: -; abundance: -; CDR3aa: CAISGRGAGTEAFF; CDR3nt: TGTGCCATCAGTGGGCGTGGGGCAGGCACTGAAGCTTTCTTT
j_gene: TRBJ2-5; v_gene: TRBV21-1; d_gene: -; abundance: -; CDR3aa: CASSKGTRETQYF; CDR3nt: TGTGCCAGCAGCAAAGGAACCAGGGAGACCCAGTACTTC
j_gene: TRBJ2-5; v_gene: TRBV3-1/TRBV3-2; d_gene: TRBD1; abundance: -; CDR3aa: CASSQDRVQGRETQYF; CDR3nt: TGTGCCAGCAGCCAAGATAGGGTACAGGGGCGAGAGACCCAGTACTTC
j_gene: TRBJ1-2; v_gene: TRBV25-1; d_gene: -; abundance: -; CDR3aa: CASSPSPGASNYGYTF; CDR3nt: TGTGCCAGCAGTCCTAGCCCGGGGGCCTCTAACTATGGCTACACCTTC
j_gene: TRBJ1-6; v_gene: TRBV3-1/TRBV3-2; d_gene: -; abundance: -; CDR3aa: CASSRQLDLNSPLHF; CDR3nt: TGTGCCAGCAGCCGACAACTAGACCTTAATTCACCCCTCCACTTT
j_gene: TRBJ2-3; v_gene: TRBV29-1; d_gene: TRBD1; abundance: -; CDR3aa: CSVEGPDRVPDTQYF; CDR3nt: TGCAGCGTTGAGGGCCCGGACAGGGTACCAGATACGCAGTATTTT
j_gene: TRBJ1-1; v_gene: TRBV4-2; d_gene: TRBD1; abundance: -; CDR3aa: CASSQGGQPRPEAFF; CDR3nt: TGTGCCAGCAGCCAGGGGGGACAGCCCAGACCTGAAGCTTTCTTT
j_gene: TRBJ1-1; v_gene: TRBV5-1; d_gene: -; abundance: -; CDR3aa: CASSLLAEGTEAFF; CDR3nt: TGCGCCAGCAGCTTGCTCGCTGAGGGCACTGAAGCTTTCTTT
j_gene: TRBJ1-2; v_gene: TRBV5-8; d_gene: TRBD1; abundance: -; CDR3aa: CASSRQGRYGYTF; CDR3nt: TGTGCCAGCAGCCGACAGGGCCGGTATGGCTACACCTTC
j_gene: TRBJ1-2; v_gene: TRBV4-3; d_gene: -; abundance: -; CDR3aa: CASSQEGDGYGYTF; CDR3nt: TGCGCCAGCAGCCAAGAGGGGGATGGCTATGGCTACACCTTC
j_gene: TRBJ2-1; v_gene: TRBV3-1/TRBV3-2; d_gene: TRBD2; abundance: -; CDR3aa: CASSQVGLDAYNEQFF; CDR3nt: TGTGCCAGCAGCCAAGTAGGACTAGACGCTTACAATGAGCAGTTCTTC
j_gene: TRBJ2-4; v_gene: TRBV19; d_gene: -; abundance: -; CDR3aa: CASSTVGQGLQNIQYF; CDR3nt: TGTGCCAGTAGTACCGTTGGGCAGGGCCTACAAAACATTCAGTACTTC
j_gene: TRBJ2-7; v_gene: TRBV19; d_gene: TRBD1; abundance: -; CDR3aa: CASSPYGTGVYEQYF; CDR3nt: TGTGCCAGTAGTCCCTACGGGACAGGGGTCTACGAGCAGTACTTC
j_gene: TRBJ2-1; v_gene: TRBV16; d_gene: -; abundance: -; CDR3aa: CASSPGTSYNEQFF; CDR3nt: TGTGCCAGCAGCCCCGGGACTTCCTACAATGAGCAGTTCTTC
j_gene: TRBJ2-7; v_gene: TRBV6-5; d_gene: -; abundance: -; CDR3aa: CASSYYHSYEQYF; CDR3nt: TGTGCCAGCAGTTACTACCACTCCTACGAGCAGTACTTC
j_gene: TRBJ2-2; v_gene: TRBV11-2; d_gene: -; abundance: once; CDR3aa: CAIPPVGSNTGELFF; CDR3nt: TGTGCCATCCCCCCCGTGGGCTCGAACACCGGGGAGCTGTTTTTT
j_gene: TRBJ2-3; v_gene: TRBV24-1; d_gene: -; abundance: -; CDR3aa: CATSDPTPATDTQYF; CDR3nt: TGTGCCACCAGTGACCCGACTCCTGCCACAGATACGCAGTATTTT
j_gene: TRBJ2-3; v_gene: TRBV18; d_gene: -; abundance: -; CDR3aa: CASSPGDTQYF; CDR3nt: TGTGCCAGCTCCCCGGGGGATACGCAGTATTTT
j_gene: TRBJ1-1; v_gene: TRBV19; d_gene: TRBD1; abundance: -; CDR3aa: CASSTGQGRNTEAFF; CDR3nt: TGTGCCAGTAGTACCGGACAGGGGCGGAACACTGAAGCTTTCTTT
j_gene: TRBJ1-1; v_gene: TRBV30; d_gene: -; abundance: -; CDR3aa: CAWSPIGSLAFF; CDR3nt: TGTGCCTGGAGTCCTATTGGGTCTCTTGCTTTCTTT
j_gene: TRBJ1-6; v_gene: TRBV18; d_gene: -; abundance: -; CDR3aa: CASSPPTGLGSPLHF; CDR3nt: TGTGCCAGCTCACCACCTACTGGGCTTGGGTCACCCCTCCACTTT
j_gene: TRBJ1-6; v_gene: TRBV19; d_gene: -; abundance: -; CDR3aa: CASSIDGAWTRALHF; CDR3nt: TGTGCCAGTAGTATAGATGGGGCCTGGACCCGAGCCCTCCACTTT
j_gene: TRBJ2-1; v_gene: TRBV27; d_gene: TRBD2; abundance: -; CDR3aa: CASSPQLAGAMRSYNEQFF; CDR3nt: TGTGCCAGCAGTCCCCAACTAGCGGGGGCGATGCGCTCCTACAATGAGCAGTTCTTC
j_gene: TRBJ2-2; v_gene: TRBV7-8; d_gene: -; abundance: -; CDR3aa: CASSLFILPGASNTGELFF; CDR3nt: TGTGCCAGCAGCTTATTTATCCTTCCGGGGGCATCGAACACCGGGGAGCTGTTTTTT
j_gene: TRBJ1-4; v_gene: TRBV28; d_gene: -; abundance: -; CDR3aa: CASIQGPPTNEKLFF; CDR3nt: TGTGCCAGCATCCAGGGCCCTCCGACTAATGAAAAACTGTTTTTT
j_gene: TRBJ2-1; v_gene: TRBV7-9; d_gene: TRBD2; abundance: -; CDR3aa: CASSSGLAGAYNEQFF; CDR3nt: TGTGCCAGCAGCTCGGGTCTGGCGGGGGCCTACAATGAGCAGTTCTTC
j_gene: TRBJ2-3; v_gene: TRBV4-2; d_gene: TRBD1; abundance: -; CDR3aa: CASSQDRRGPDTQYF; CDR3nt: TGTGCCAGCAGCCAAGATCGCAGGGGGCCCGATACGCAGTATTTT
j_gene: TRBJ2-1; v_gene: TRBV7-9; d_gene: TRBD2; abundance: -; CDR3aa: CASSPGGGNEQFF; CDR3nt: TGTGCCAGCAGCCCGGGAGGCGGCAATGAGCAGTTCTTC
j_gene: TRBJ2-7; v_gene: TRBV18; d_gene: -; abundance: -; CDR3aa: CASSLQSGDVYEQYF; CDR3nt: TGTGCCAGCTCACTACAGTCCGGGGACGTCTACGAGCAGTACTTC
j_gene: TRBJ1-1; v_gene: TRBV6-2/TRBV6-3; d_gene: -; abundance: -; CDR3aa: CASSYSGNIGLNTEAFF; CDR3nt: TGTGCCAGCAGTTATTCGGGAAACATTGGGTTGAACACTGAAGCTTTCTTT
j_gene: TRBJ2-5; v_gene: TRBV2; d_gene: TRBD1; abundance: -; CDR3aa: CASSRDRVKTQYF; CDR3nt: TGTGCCAGCAGTAGGGACAGGGTTAAGACCCAGTACTTC
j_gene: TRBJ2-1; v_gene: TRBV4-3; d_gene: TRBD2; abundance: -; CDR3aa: CASSQSGRANEQFF; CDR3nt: TGCGCCAGCAGCCAAAGCGGGAGGGCCAATGAGCAGTTCTTC
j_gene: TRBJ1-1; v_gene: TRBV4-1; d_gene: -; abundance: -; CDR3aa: CASSQDREPLNTEAFF; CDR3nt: TGCGCCAGCAGCCAAGATCGCGAGCCCTTGAACACTGAAGCTTTCTTT
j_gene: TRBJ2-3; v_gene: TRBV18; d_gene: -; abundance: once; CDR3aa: CASSPPVSDTQYF; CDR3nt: TGTGCCAGCTCACCACCGGTGTCAGATACGCAGTATTTT
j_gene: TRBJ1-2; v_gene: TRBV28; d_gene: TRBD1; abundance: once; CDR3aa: CAGGSLGQGDDGYTF; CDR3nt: TGTGCCGGAGGAAGCCTTGGACAGGGAGATGATGGCTACACCTTC
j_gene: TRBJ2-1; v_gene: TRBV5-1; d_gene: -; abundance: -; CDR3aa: CASSSLHNEQFF; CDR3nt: TGCGCCAGCAGTTCCCTCCACAATGAGCAGTTCTTC
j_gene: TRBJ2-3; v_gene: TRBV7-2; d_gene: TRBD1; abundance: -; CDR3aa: CASSQTGAADTQYF; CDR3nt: TGTGCCAGCAGCCAGACAGGGGCGGCAGATACGCAGTATTTT